The present TCR beta chain was sequenced within a study of metastatic and nonmetastatic thyroid tumors. Study context: Across peripheral blood and tumor or nodule tissue samples taken from malignant and benign thyroid patients, the repertoires were compared with one another.

Remarks on this clone: What it recognizes is unknown.

Not a single patient had been given any form of treatment at any point before undergoing thyroid surgery. CDR3 length: 14 amino acids. CDR1 is SGHAT and CDR2 is FQNNGV in the germline V gene. Trimming took 6 bases from V and 6 from J; bases not matched to a gene: 5. Regarding the study as a whole: It was reportedly found that TCR beta diversity was significantly higher in malignant thyroid tumors than in benign nodules, a difference seen in both blood and tumor samples.

Study processing details: A distant-metastasis classifier for papillary thyroid cancer was built using CDR3 differences across clinicopathological groups. TCRdb reprocessed the PCR reads via MiXCR. TCRdb's processing, not the authors', yielded these V and J calls. The sample gives 60,000 to 75,000 clones, approximately 4% of which show up once; about a fifth is in the top ten. Source material: blood. This chain links TRBV11-2 with TRBJ2-7; TRBD2 agrees at 13 bases. This TCR was sampled from a female donor with papillary thyroid cancer or a benign thyroid nodule (not recorded which). Some clones in this sample may be carry-over from other donors' samples. The CDR3 protein is CASRPGLAGREQYF. As DNA, the CDR3 is TGTGCCAGCAGGCCGGGACTAGCGGGACGCGAGCAGTACTTC.